The 5 T cell receptor beta chains below come from one sample, sequenced in a study of shared clonotypes between healthy human individuals. Sequencing used immunoSEQ multiplex PCR; TCRdb keeps in-frame clones, though not all of them. Of roughly 2.5 million clones listed, approximately 92% are singletons. The specimen sequenced was naive CD4+ T cells sorted from blood. Regarding subset: CD45RA+ positively selected. The receptors derive from a man aged 18 to 29 in good health.

The V call is TRBV6-5, the J call TRBJ2-5, with D tentatively TRBD1 or TRBD2 (5 bases each). V gave up 0 bases and J gave up 4 bases, with 9 bases separating them. CDR3 length: 14 residues. Germline assignment: CDR1 MNHEY and CDR2 SVGAGI. The CDR3 sequence: CASSYSTRGETQYF. In nucleotides, the CDR3 is TGTGCCAGCAGTTACTCGACGAGGGGAGAGACCCAGTACTTC.

The rearrangement links TRBV6-5 to TRBJ2-7, with D tentatively TRBD1 or TRBD2 (5 bases each). Trimming pared 7 bases from V and 4 bases from J, leaving 8 bases between. Per germline, CDR1 MNHEY and CDR2 SVGAGI. The CDR3 contains 11 residues. In DNA, the CDR3 is TGTGCCAGCATGGGACGGTACGAGCAGTACTTC. Its protein product is CASMGRYEQYF.

The CDR3 bases are TGTGCCAGCAGCTATCAGGGATATAATGAAAAACTGTTTTTT. This gives the protein CASSYQGYNEKLFF. This chain connects TRBV5-5 to TRBJ1-4, with D perhaps matching TRBD1 (5 bases). V was shortened by 3 bases and J by 4 bases, with 10 bases between the two germline ends. This CDR3 is 14 amino acids long. Germline V gene data show CDR1 as SGHKS and CDR2 as YYEKEE (reference sequence).

V is TRBV7-2 and J is TRBJ2-6; D might be TRBD1 (6 bases). V shed 10 bases and J shed 0 bases, with 19 bases lying between them. CDR3 length: 17 residues. CDR1 SGHTA and CDR2 FQGNSA come from the germline V gene. This chain's CDR3 is CATLSDRSSSGANVLTF. The CDR3 DNA follows: TGTGCCACCCTATCGGACAGATCTAGCTCTGGGGCCAACGTCCTGACTTTC.

This clone was detected only a few times. Other DNA sequences in the sample encode the same CDR3. This chain joins TRBV18 and TRBJ1-4; TRBD1 matches at 8 bases. Germline V gene data show CDR1 as KGHSH and CDR2 as LQKENI. The V gene end was trimmed by 6 bases and the J gene end by 7 bases; junction bases not matched to a gene: 7. This CDR3 spans 14 amino acids. CDR3 DNA: TGTGCCAGCTCCCCCGGACAGGGCGGTGAAAAACTGTTTTTT. Protein sequence: CASSPGQGGEKLFF.